This passage covers 20 T cell receptor beta chains from one sample sequenced in a study of blood T cell repertoires in COVID-19. Some clones are missing from TCRdb's copy, which holds only in-frame ones; the method was immunoSEQ multiplex PCR. The sample consists of 180,000 or so clones, roughly 89% of them appearing once. The material sequenced was peripheral blood. These receptors came from a woman aged 50 to 65 with acute or convalescent COVID-19.

The V call is TRBV6-5, the J call TRBJ1-2, with D maybe TRBD1 (6 bases). Trimming removed 2 bases at V and 8 bases at J, with 15 bases between. CDR3 size: 14 residues. Germline CDR1 and CDR2: MNHEY and SVGAGI. The CDR3 sequence is CASSYARGLRGYTF. CDR3 DNA sequence: TGTGCCAGCAGTTACGCCAGGGGTTTAAGGGGCTACACCTTC.

The CDR3: CASSFSQGDAEAFF. The CDR3 DNA follows: TGTGCCAGCAGCTTTTCACAGGGGGACGCTGAAGCTTTCTTT. The chain has TRBV7-8 and TRBJ1-1, with 8 bases that match TRBD1. Germline loops: CDR1 SGHVS, CDR2 FQNEAQ. With 3 bases clipped from V and 6 bases from J, the junction kept 6 bases outside the gene matches. The CDR3 consists of 14 residues.

This sequence joins TRBV6-5 and TRBJ2-7; 8 bases align to TRBD2. Trimming took 2 bases from V and 0 from J; bases not matched to a gene: 6. The CDR3 is 16 amino acids. CDR1 is MNHEY and CDR2 is SVGAGI in the germline V gene. The CDR3 region is CASSYGAGGSSYEQYF. The CDR3 DNA reads as TGTGCCAGCAGTTACGGGGCGGGGGGATCCTCCTACGAGCAGTACTTC.

The rearrangement links TRBV11-3 to TRBJ1-1; TRBD1 matches at 8 bases. Germline V gene lookup returns CDR1 SGHNT and CDR2 YENEEA. This CDR3 comprises 15 residues. V was pared by 1 base and J by 5 bases, with 6 bases of the junction left unmatched. Here the CDR3 DNA reads TGTGCCAGCAGCTTAGTCACAGGGGGGGGAACTGAAGCTTTCTTT. Its protein is CASSLVTGGGTEAFF.

This sequence joins TRBV6-2 or TRBV6-3 and TRBJ1-1; 8 bases fit TRBD1. V lost 5 bases, J lost 5 bases, and 10 bases stayed unmatched. This CDR3 region has 15 residues. Germline V gene sequence: CDR1 MNHEY, CDR2 SVGEGT. In nucleotides, the CDR3 is TGTGCCAGCAGTCGCCCAGGGGGCCGAGCTACTGAAGCTTTCTTT. Translation gives CASSRPGGRATEAFF.

This clone was observed once. The V call is TRBV5-1, the J call TRBJ2-1; TRBD2 might be the D (6 bases). The CDR3 consists of 14 residues. V shed 4 bases and J shed 4 bases, with 12 bases lying between them. Germline V gene sequence: CDR1 SGHRS, CDR2 YFSETQ. For the CDR3, the DNA is TGCGCCAGCAGCCGCGGGACGGCGTACAATGAGCAGTTCTTC. Its protein product is CASSRGTAYNEQFF. The whole variable domain, filled in from reference TRBV5-1 and TRBJ2-1, reads KAGVTQTPRYLIKTRGQQVTLSCSPISGHRSVSWYQQTPGQGLQFLFEYFSETQRNKGNFPGRFSGRQFSNSRSEMNVSTLELGDSALYLCASSRGTAYNEQFFGPGTRLTVL.

This chain joins TRBV19 and TRBJ2-1; 10 bases align to TRBD1. V gave up 5 bases and J gave up 8 bases; unmatched junction bases: 9. CDR1 and CDR2 from the germline V gene are LNHDA and SQIVND (reference sequence). The CDR3 length is 15 residues. The DNA for the CDR3 is TGTGCCAGTAGTTGGGGGACAGGGGTATTGGATGAGCAGTTCTTC. Amino acids: CASSWGTGVLDEQFF.

CDR3 nucleotides: TGTGCCAGCCGGGAACTCCGCGATCGGGCAGGATGGAACACTGAAGCTTTCTTT. Translated: CASRELRDRAGWNTEAFF. The J gene is TRBJ1-1, the V gene TRBV2; D ambiguous. Per germline, CDR1 SNHLY and CDR2 FYNNEI. The germline V and J ends were trimmed by 8 bases and 1 base, with 26 bases remaining between them. The CDR3 totals 18 residues.

At least ten counts were recorded for this clone. CDR3 amino acids: CASTYGGNYGYTF. The DNA for the CDR3 is TGTGCCAGCACTTACGGAGGGAACTATGGCTACACCTTC. This chain uses TRBV12-3 or TRBV12-4 with TRBJ1-2; no clear D. The ends were cut back, 7 bases at V and 2 bases at J, with 11 bases in the middle. The CDR3 runs to 13 residues.

V is TRBV11-3 and J is TRBJ1-1, with 9 nucleotides matching TRBD1. The junction had 3 bases not matched to a gene; V was cut back by 3 bases and J by 1 base. CDR3 length: 15 residues. Germline CDR1 SGHNT, CDR2 YENEEA. The CDR3, as DNA: TGTGCCAGCAGCTTGTGGGACAGGGAGAACACTGAAGCTTTCTTT. Protein sequence: CASSLWDRENTEAFF.

The chain couples TRBV18 to TRBJ1-2, with D perhaps TRBD1 (6 bases). The V end lost 3 bases, the J end lost 7 bases, and 15 bases lay between the germline ends. CDR1 and CDR2 (germline): KGHSH, LQKENI. This CDR3 is built from 14 residues. Here the CDR3 DNA reads TGTGCCAGCTCACCGCCGGGTTCGACAGGTGGCTACACCTTC. This translates into CASSPPGSTGGYTF.

The chain is built from TRBV10-3 and TRBJ1-3; no clear D gene. V was trimmed by 0 bases and J by 4 bases, leaving 4 bases between them. The CDR3 length is 13 residues. Germline values: CDR1 ENHRY, CDR2 SYGVKD. The CDR3 sequence: CAISESLGNTIYF. CDR3 coding DNA: TGTGCCATCAGTGAGTCATTAGGAAACACCATATATTTT.

The rearrangement links TRBV4-1 to TRBJ1-4; 8 bases map to TRBD1. This CDR3 region has 18 residues. With V trimmed by 1 base and J by 0 bases, 7 bases remained unmatched. Per the germline V gene, CDR1 is MGHRA and CDR2 is YSYEKL. CDR3 in DNA: TGCGCCAGCAGCCAAGTCCCGGGACAGGTCCCAACTAATGAAAAACTGTTTTTT. It is translated as CASSQVPGQVPTNEKLFF.

CDR3 residues: CASSGTEDSPLHF. CDR3 nucleotide sequence: TGCGCCAGCTCCGGGACAGAGGATTCACCCCTCCACTTT. This chain uses TRBV4-1 with TRBJ1-6, with 7 bases identical to TRBD1. V lost 8 bases and J lost 8; bases outside the gene matches: 6. This CDR3 contains 13 residues. Per the germline V gene, CDR1 is MGHRA and CDR2 is YSYEKL.

The V call is TRBV5-6, the J call TRBJ1-3; D unresolved. V lost 2 bases and J 0 bases, leaving 12 bases between the germline ends. The CDR3 sequence is 16 residues long. Germline lookup yields CDR1 SGHDT and CDR2 YYEEEE. The CDR3, as DNA: TGTGCCAGCAGCTTACGCGGGGAGGTCTCTGGAAACACCATATATTTT. Amino acid sequence: CASSLRGEVSGNTIYF.

The chain combines TRBV3-1 (or the pseudogene TRBV3-2) with TRBJ2-7, with 8 bases aligning to TRBD2. The trim removed 3 bases at V and 4 bases at J, leaving 8 bases unmatched. Germline-derived CDR1 and CDR2 are LGHDT and YNNKEL (reference sequence). The CDR3 is 15 amino acids. The CDR3 loop reads CASSQSTSGIYEQYF. The CDR3 region has the DNA TGTGCCAGCAGCCAGTCAACTAGCGGAATATACGAGCAGTACTTC.

The V gene is TRBV24-1, the J gene TRBJ2-5; D is possibly TRBD1 (5 bases). Germline lookup yields CDR1 KGHDR and CDR2 SFDVKD. V was cut by 1 base and J by 2 bases, with 10 bases left in between. The CDR3 contains 15 residues. The CDR3 sequence: CATSDFRQGQETQYF. For the CDR3, the DNA is TGTGCCACCAGTGATTTTCGGCAGGGACAAGAGACCCAGTACTTC.

This rearrangement joins TRBV3-1 (or the pseudogene TRBV3-2) to TRBJ2-7; D is possibly TRBD2 (6 bases). CDR1 LGHDT and CDR2 YNNKEL come from the germline V gene (reference sequence). The CDR3 is 16 residues long. V was clipped by 0 bases and J by 3 bases, with 15 bases between them. CDR3 in DNA: TGTGCCAGCAGCCAAGAACTATCGACTAGAAACTACGAGCAGTACTTC. Its protein product is CASSQELSTRNYEQYF.

The chain uses TRBV6-2 or TRBV6-3 and TRBJ2-2; D might be TRBD1 (6 bases). Trimming removed 6 bases at V and 5 bases at J, with 13 bases between. This CDR3 comprises 14 residues. CDR1 is MNHEY and CDR2 is SVGEGT in the germline V gene. The CDR3 DNA is TGTGCCAGCAGCCCGCCAGGGGTTACCGGGGAGCTGTTTTTT. This translates into CASSPPGVTGELFF.

The rearrangement joins TRBV6-5 to TRBJ2-2; D remains ambiguous. Germline CDR1 is MNHEY and CDR2 is SVGAGI. The CDR3 sequence is 15 residues long. Deletions cut 6 bases from V and 2 bases from J, with 13 bases between. The CDR3 bases are TGTGCCAGCAGCCGGCAGGATTCAAACACCGGGGAGCTGTTTTTT. Protein sequence: CASSRQDSNTGELFF.